This TCR beta chain was sequenced in a study of shared clonotypes between healthy human individuals. Whole-study context: Donors, aged 18 to 49, were two women and a few men.

CDR1 and CDR2 from the germline V gene are SGHRS and YFSETQ. V was clipped by 4 bases and J by 7 bases, with 15 bases between them. CDR3 length: 15 amino acids. The table came from immunoSEQ multiplex PCR; TCRdb's copy has only in-frame clones and leaves some out. The data contain roughly 700,000 clones, around 67% of them singletons. The study enrolled healthy HIV-negative adults without recent acute infections or vaccinations as donors. The source material was memory CD4+ T cells sorted from blood. This sample's subset: CD45RA-negative fraction. The chain combines TRBV5-1 with TRBJ1-6; D is ambiguous. This sequence was found in a woman aged 25 to 45 in good health. The CDR3 loop is CASSLGSTRNSPLHF. CDR3 bases: TGCGCCAGCAGCCTCGGATCGACCCGGAATTCACCCCTCCACTTT.